This T cell receptor beta chain was documented in a study of CD8 T cells in Susac syndrome. Turning to the study itself: Clinically active disease was present in over 5 of the sequenced Susac syndrome patients. Roughly eight of these patients were in remission.

The V and J ends lost 5 bases and 1 base respectively, with 17 bases between them. CDR1 LNHDA and CDR2 SQIVND come from the germline V gene (reference sequence). CDR3 length: 16 amino acids. The RNA, roughly 0.45 to 1 ug, was put through reverse transcription using random hexamers. Amplification of TCR beta CDR3 by immunoSEQ multiplex PCR spanned 54 Vbeta and 13 Jbeta. TCRdb processed the immunoSEQ multiplex PCR reads anew with MiXCR; each CDR3 protein has one entry. The repertoire consists of about 81,000 distinct CDR3 sequences, with 90% to 95% occurring once and the leading ten covering approximately 0.9%. Of note for this clonotype: Its target is unknown.

Regarding the study as a whole: CD8+ clonal expansion in Susac was maximal in TEMRA cells and in active patients. The study conceded that its TCR sequencing and HLA analysis involved relatively few individuals.

The TCR sequence derives from a human donor with Susac syndrome. Sequenced: CD8+ T cells from PBMCs. The chain recombines TRBV19 with TRBJ1-2; possible D gene TRBD1, 5 bases. CDR3 loop: CASSPPAEGNNYGYTF. CDR3 nucleotide sequence: TGTGCCAGTAGTCCCCCTGCGGAGGGGAATAACTATGGCTACACCTTC.